This T cell receptor (beta chain) was identified in a study of cytomegalovirus exposure and HLA in healthy donors (dated 2017 in TCRdb). At the level of the whole study: An earlier analysis of approximately 640 of the donors reported roughly 270 Gb of sequence data and some 120 million unique TCR beta sequences from 150 million to 200 million T cells. Among around 400 genotyped donors of the cohort, an average of approximately 240,000 unique TCR beta nucleotide sequences was sequenced per donor, of which 15% to 20% were non-productive. Both class I and class II loci were covered by HLA typing, at four-digit resolution. A later analysis re-analyzed previously published TCR beta repertoires from 500 to 700 donors and added high-resolution HLA genotyping to study TCR occurrence patterns. Along with the approximately 650-subject first cohort, a separate validation cohort of over a hundred different subjects was used. All discovery cohort repertoires had been generated on a single sequencing platform. Using immunosequencing, the study profiled T cell repertoires from fewer than 850 subjects and related those repertoires to cytomegalovirus serostatus. The number of typed donors differed by locus: roughly 620-630 for A, B, C, DRB1 and DQB1; 500 to 550 for DQA1; 606 for DPA1; and 400 to 480 for DPB1. Approximately 300 gigabases of sequencing data and around 80 million unique TCR sequences made up an early release that covered 640 HLA-typed donors. A later genetic analysis took genome-wide SNP genotypes for about 60% of the roughly 670 donors and used that subset as a discovery cohort. The genetic ancestry cluster associated with self-reported Caucasian donors included around 76% of the 350 to 500 genotyped donors. Because of strong linkage in the cohort, roughly five DR-DQ haplotypes were treated as single units for association and clustering. The study aimed to test whether signatures of past pathogen exposure could be identified by cataloging public T cell receptors. An earlier analysis of 587 of the donors used high-throughput TCR beta sequencing to judge whether each TCR beta V gene segment behaved as functional or pseudogenic. Alongside the repertoire data, information on donor age, sex, ethnicity and CMV serostatus was compiled. Rather than drawing on any new phenotypic data, the later analysis identified candidate immune exposures from TCR beta sequences and the way those sequences occurred across donors. To predict cytomegalovirus infection status, the study combined high-throughput TCR immunosequencing, statistical association of individual TCRs with disease status, and machine learning. General findings and caveats noted by the study authors: This cohort had only TCR beta chains sequenced, and the lack of alpha or paired-chain data limited which features could be detected. Some IMGT-functional V segments, including TRBV6-2 and TRBV6-3, could not be told apart with the 87-base-pair reads, so those segments were excluded. In an earlier analysis of around 500 of the donors, most TCR beta V segments appeared in productive rearrangements about 90% or about 30% of the time, broadly matching IMGT annotations. According to a later analysis, most CMV-associated TCR beta chains appeared to be HLA-restricted, and the HLA associations seemed to be driven largely by CMV exposure. When HLA alleles, especially DR and DQ, strongly co-occurred, TCR associations were difficult to assign to individual alleles. A few of the identified cytomegalovirus-associated TCR beta chains were confirmed in vitro to be specific for cytomegalovirus antigens. Across donors, most TCR sequences were observed very rarely, whereas some public TCRs were present in many individuals. Immune exposure information for the cohort was limited to CMV serostatus. A later analysis reported that several top co-occurrence clusters appeared linked to parvovirus B19, influenza, CMV and Epstein-Barr virus. The authors suggested that the approach could potentially be extended to other disease states and immunological phenotypes. Fewer than 20 rarely observed V segments, including chromosome 9 orphons, were excluded from the earlier analysis of some 590 of the donors because counts were too low. A further reported finding was that TCR beta sequences accurately predicted the HLA-A and HLA-B alleles for most subjects in the first cohort. The presence/absence analyses assumed that sequencing depth was roughly uniform across donors, and that assumption may not be true. In a later analysis, the rate of TCR association differed among HLA loci, with DRB1 alleles having the most associated TCRs and HLA-C alleles having the fewest. At a false discovery rate of 0.05, a later analysis linked under 20,000 TCR beta sequences to specific HLA alleles. The sequencing pipeline was judged likely to have produced a cluster of highly shared sequence variants as a technical artifact. Compared with the roughly 670-donor mean, donors in an Asian-associated ancestry cluster had fewer N-insertions in productive TCRs, according to a later genetic analysis. Linkage disequilibrium might explain the correlated functional status among segregating V segments, but an unknown experimental factor could not be excluded. A total of 164 TCR beta chains were listed by the study as associated with cytomegalovirus. A later analysis found that HLA-associated TCR beta chains were more clonally expanded and had lower generation probabilities than equally common non-associated chains. In both the original and validation cohorts, the classifier was reported to diagnose cytomegalovirus status with high specificity and sensitivity. V-gene and J-gene trimming of TCR beta chains was associated with a missense DCLRE1C variant in a later genetic analysis, and the association was replicated in an independent cohort. Because HLA typing was missing for some donors at each locus, association tests included only the typed subset.

Library construction relied on the immunoSEQ multiplex PCR assay. For the multiplex PCR, a mixture combining 60 forward primers for TCR Vbeta segments and 13 reverse primers for TCR Jbeta segments was used. The CDR3 region of rearranged TCR beta genes was amplified from genomic DNA with a multiplex PCR assay. Amplified TCR beta libraries were sequenced as 87-base-pair reads on the Illumina HiSeq System. Concerning the study's data processing: In a later analysis, approximately 74 million unique TCR beta chains were counted across the approximately 620 repertoires, and about 9.9 million of these chains were shared by at least two donors. Raw reads were error-corrected and collapsed into unique sequences by a nearest-neighbor algorithm in which closely related sequences were merged to remove PCR and sequencing errors. To assign V, D and J gene segments, CDR3 sequences were aligned to IMGT reference sequences. For a sequence to be retained, a match of at least six nucleotides to both a V gene segment and a J gene segment was required. A rearrangement counted as productive if the CDR3 had no stop codons and remained in frame with V and J, and every other rearrangement counted as non-productive. CDR3 was defined according to IMGT convention as the region running from the second conserved V-encoded cysteine to the conserved J-encoded phenylalanine. The earlier analysis of 587 of the donors excluded sequences that lacked an unambiguous match to a single V gene segment. In an earlier analysis of approximately 610 of the donors, V segments were called functional above 56.7% productive rearrangements and were called segregating when the between-donor standard deviation exceeded 5%. A statistical classification framework was built to diagnose cytomegalovirus status from the catalog of TCR beta chain sequences. In a later analysis, V and J genes were assigned by comparing TCR nucleotide sequences against IMGT/GENE-DB human TR gene sequences. In a later analysis, CDR3 sequences and most-parsimonious VDJ recombination scenarios were assigned using the TCRdist pipeline. In a later analysis, each TCR beta chain was defined by its CDR3 amino acid sequence together with its V-gene family, and reads lacking a unique V-gene family were excluded. As a way to deal with suspected cross-contamination and a sequencing artifact, a later analysis dropped approximately 590 nucleotide sequences that were highly shared and had low generation probability. In a later analysis, a clonal expansion index was calculated for each public chain from normalized within-repertoire ranks of inferred template counts. In a later analysis, generation probabilities were computed with a VDJ recombination model fitted to out-of-frame rearrangements, and the resulting probabilities were checked against IGoR. A later analysis scored TCR-TCR, TCR-HLA and TCR-CMV co-occurrence with hypergeometric tests, applying a repertoire-size bias correction to TCR pairs. False discovery rates were estimated in a later analysis by permuting HLA or CMV assignments 20 times. In a later analysis, co-occurring TCRs were grouped using DBSCAN, and TCRdist sequence similarity was added for clustering within HLA-allele-positive subsets. For co-occurrence clustering, repertoires with fewer than 30,000 or more than 120,000 public chains were excluded, along with 4 to 6 repertoires with anomalous nucleotide sharing. The table was pulled from immuneACCESS by TCRdb, which kept in-frame rearrangements only. Such tables lose some clones; where checked, under half of the loss comes from unresolved V genes, and the rest has no known cause. Clone size and V and J calls were adopted from that table, with D and trimming inferred from the DNA. The table for this sample lists some 170,000 clones; approximately 90% of them were counted only once. The top ten hold 0.8% to 1% of the sample.

Turning to this clone: Which antigen it targets is not known. Base-call qualities are not available, and no considerably larger clone is one nucleotide away.

Trimming takes 4 bases from V and 7 bases from J, and the germline ends sit 16 bases apart. The CDR1 and CDR2 encoded by the germline V gene (reference sequence) are LNHDA and SQIVND. The CDR3 measures 15 amino acids from cysteine to phenylalanine. Only CDR3 DNA remains: 45 bases, in frame from the first base. The cohort consisted of 600 to 700 healthy bone marrow donors. Cohort members were all nominally healthy when sampled, although unrecorded immune exposures were likely present. The donor was CMV seronegative and belonged to the group of roughly 330 seronegative cohort members. Every donor gave a peripheral blood sample, and the peripheral blood mononuclear cells from that sample were used for TCR beta sequencing. Genomic DNA was extracted from the blood cell samples with the Qiagen DNeasy Blood Extraction Kit.

This chain is built from TRBV19 and TRBJ2-2, and TRBD2 may be the D gene, going by 7 matching bases. This TCR was sampled from a woman in her 30s in good health and CMV-seronegative. Source material: PBMCs. The DNA sequence is as follows: TGTGCCAGTAGTACCCTCGGGGGGCGCGGCGGGGAGCTGTTTTTT. This codes for CASSTLGGRGGELFF.